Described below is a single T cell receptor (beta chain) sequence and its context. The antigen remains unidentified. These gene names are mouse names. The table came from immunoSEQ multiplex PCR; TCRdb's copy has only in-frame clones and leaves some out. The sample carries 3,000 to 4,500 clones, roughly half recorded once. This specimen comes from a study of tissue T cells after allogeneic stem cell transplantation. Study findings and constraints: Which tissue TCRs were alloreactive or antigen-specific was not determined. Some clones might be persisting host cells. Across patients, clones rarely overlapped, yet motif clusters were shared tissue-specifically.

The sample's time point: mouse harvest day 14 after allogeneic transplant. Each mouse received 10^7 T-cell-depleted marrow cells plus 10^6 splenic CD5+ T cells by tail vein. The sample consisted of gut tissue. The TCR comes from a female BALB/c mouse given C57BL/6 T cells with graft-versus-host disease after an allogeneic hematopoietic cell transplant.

The CDR3 is CASGDRGGNTLYF. CDR3 DNA, as far as it was read: TGTGCCAGCGGGGACAGGGGTGGAAATACGCTCTAT. This sequence joins TRBV13-2 and TRBJ1-3, with TRBD1 identical over 9 bases. The CDR3 end falls 1 residue outside the read, so it is completed with the germline J gene. The J segment lost 3 bases and the V segment lost 5 bases, leaving 0 bases of the junction unmatched. The CDR3 totals 13 residues. Germline V lookup: CDR1 NNHNN, CDR2 SYGAGS (reference sequence).